This entry lists 19 T cell receptor beta chains sequenced from one sample in a study of cytomegalovirus exposure and HLA in healthy donors. Vbeta (60) and Jbeta (13) primers were used in the PCR. Sequencing was performed with immunoSEQ multiplex PCR; in TCRdb, only in-frame clones are kept and a portion is missing. This table holds 85,000 to 90,000 clones, 85% found once. Sequenced material: PBMCs. These receptors were taken from a man between 35 and 55 years old in good health and CMV-seropositive.

V is TRBV7-2 and J is TRBJ2-3; TRBD1 might be the D (5 bases). Trimming cost V 5 bases and J 6 bases, with 9 bases left between them. The germline gives CDR1 SGHTA, CDR2 FQGNSA. The CDR3 spans 12 residues. This chain's CDR3 is CASSGSGDTQYF. In nucleotides, the CDR3 is TGTGCCAGCAGCGGGTCAGGGGATACGCAGTATTTT.

The V call is TRBV6-1, the J call TRBJ2-7, with 10 bases aligning to TRBD1. The CDR3 consists of 14 residues. The V segment lost 3 bases and the J segment 2 bases; nucleotides outside the gene matches: 1. Looked up from germline, CDR1 is MNHNS and CDR2 is SASEGT. CDR3 loop: CASSEGTGAYEQYF. Written as DNA, the CDR3 is TGTGCCAGCAGTGAGGGGACAGGGGCCTACGAGCAGTACTTC.

This chain links TRBV10-3 with TRBJ1-5; 10 nucleotides align to TRBD1. Germline-derived CDR1 and CDR2 are ENHRY and SYGVKD. V was pared by 5 bases and J by 5 bases, with 3 bases of the junction left unmatched. CDR3 length: 14 amino acids. This chain's CDR3 is CAISLGTGDQPQHF. CDR3 sequence (DNA): TGTGCCATCAGTCTCGGGACAGGGGATCAGCCCCAGCATTTT.

The gene calls are TRBV19 and TRBJ2-1; TRBD2 matches 13 bases. The CDR3 loop spans 21 amino acids. V gave up 3 bases and J gave up 10 bases; unmatched junction bases: 24. The germline V gene encodes CDR1 LNHDA and CDR2 SQIVND (reference sequence). The CDR3 loop is CASSIDPGTGVPGLAGQEQFF. The CDR3, as DNA: TGTGCCAGTAGTATTGATCCCGGGACAGGGGTGCCGGGACTAGCGGGACAAGAGCAGTTCTTC.

This clone was observed a handful of times. The rearrangement links TRBV5-1 to TRBJ2-5; 8 positions agree with TRBD1. Trimming cost V 4 bases and J 5 bases; bases outside gene matches: 7. CDR1 and CDR2 from the germline V gene are SGHRS and YFSETQ. This CDR3 is 14 amino acids long. The CDR3 is CASSPGTGVETQYF. The CDR3 DNA sequence: TGCGCCAGCAGCCCCGGGACAGGTGTGGAGACCCAGTACTTC. The full variable domain, its missing parts supplied by reference TRBV5-1 and TRBJ2-5, is KAGVTQTPRYLIKTRGQQVTLSCSPISGHRSVSWYQQTPGQGLQFLFEYFSETQRNKGNFPGRFSGRQFSNSRSEMNVSTLELGDSALYLCASSPGTGVETQYFGPGTRLLVL.

CDR3 loop: CASSIEGSPYYGYTF. The CDR3 region has the DNA TGTGCCAGTAGTATCGAGGGCTCCCCCTACTATGGCTACACCTTC. The J gene is TRBJ1-2, the V gene TRBV19; D uncertain. The V gene's germline CDR1 is LNHDA and CDR2 SQIVND (reference sequence). This CDR3 region has 15 residues. V was cut by 3 bases and J by 3 bases, with 14 bases left in between.

This chain joins TRBV28 and TRBJ1-4, with TRBD1 matching over 9 bases. The V gene end was trimmed by 5 bases and the J gene end by 5 bases; junction bases not matched to a gene: 3. This CDR3 spans 14 amino acids. Germline lookup yields CDR1 MDHEN and CDR2 SYDVKM. CDR3 DNA sequence: TGTGCCAGCAGTGCGACAGGGGGAAATGAAAAACTGTTTTTT. This sequence encodes CASSATGGNEKLFF.

The chain employs TRBV19 and TRBJ1-5; D unresolved. The germline V gene has CDR1 LNHDA and CDR2 SQIVND (reference sequence). This CDR3 has 14 amino acids. Trimming shortened V by 3 bases and J by 3 bases, and 9 bases separated the two germline ends. This CDR3 is CASSMGRLNQPQHF. DNA of the CDR3: TGTGCCAGTAGTATGGGGAGGCTCAATCAGCCCCAGCATTTT.

This clone has just a few counts. The chain uses TRBV10-3 and TRBJ2-7; 11 bases agree with TRBD2. The CDR3 is made up of 12 amino acids. J gave up 3 bases and V 10 bases, and 2 bases lay outside the gene matches. Germline assignment: CDR1 ENHRY and CDR2 SYGVKD. The CDR3 sequence is CATGTSGYEQYF. CDR3 DNA sequence: TGTGCCACCGGGACTAGCGGCTACGAGCAGTACTTC.

V and J are TRBV14 and TRBJ2-7; 7 bases are a match to TRBD2. The V gene end was trimmed by 0 bases and the J gene end by 5 bases; junction bases not matched to a gene: 10. The length of the CDR3 is 16 residues. The germline CDR1 and CDR2 sequences are SGHDN and FVKESK. The CDR3: CASSQDLRTSAHEQYF. CDR3 DNA sequence: TGTGCCAGCAGCCAAGATCTACGGACTAGTGCCCACGAGCAGTACTTC.

The chain is built from TRBV5-4 and TRBJ1-2; possible D gene TRBD1, 6 bases. Trimming shortened V by 4 bases and J by 5 bases, and 9 bases separated the two germline ends. This CDR3 region has 12 residues. CDR1 SGHNT and CDR2 YYREEE come from the germline V gene (reference sequence). The CDR3, as DNA: TGTGCCAGCAGCCCGGACAGATATGGCTACACCTTC. This codes for CASSPDRYGYTF.

V usage is TRBV7-2 and J usage is TRBJ1-2; the match to TRBD1 covers 7 bases. This CDR3 contains 12 residues. The V gene end was trimmed by 5 bases and the J gene end by 8 bases; junction bases not matched to a gene: 5. In germline, CDR1 is SGHTA, CDR2 FQGNSA. Here the CDR3 reads CASSRDSFGYTF. The CDR3 nucleotides are TGTGCCAGCAGCAGGGACAGCTTCGGCTACACCTTC.

The rearrangement joins TRBV15 to TRBJ2-5; no firm D call. The germline gives CDR1 LNHNV, CDR2 YYDKDF (reference sequence). The CDR3 runs 14 residues. Trimming left V 1 base short and J 4 bases short, with 10 bases between. CDR3 protein: CATSRGSTLETQYF. CDR3 sequence (DNA): TGTGCCACCAGCAGAGGCTCAACATTAGAGACCCAGTACTTC. The complete variable domain, with remaining parts taken from reference TRBV15 and TRBJ2-5, reads DAMVIQNPRYQVTQFGKPVTLSCSQTLNHNVMYWYQQKSSQAPKLLFHYYDKDFNNEADTPDNFQSRRPNTSFCFLDIRSPGLGDTAMYLCATSRGSTLETQYFGPGTRLLVL.

The J gene is TRBJ2-7, the V gene TRBV28; 9 nucleotides align to TRBD2. The trim removed 5 bases at V and 7 bases at J, leaving 9 bases unmatched. CDR1 MDHEN and CDR2 SYDVKM come from the germline V gene. CDR3 length: 14 amino acids. In DNA form, the CDR3 reads TGTGCCAGCAGTCGTATTGGGACTAGCTTAGAGCAGTACTTC. Translating it yields CASSRIGTSLEQYF.

The V gene is TRBV10-2, the J gene TRBJ2-1, with D tentatively TRBD2 (5 bases). The germline gives CDR1 WSHSY, CDR2 SAAADI. CDR3 length equals 13 residues. V was shortened by 5 bases and J by 3 bases, with 8 bases between the two germline ends. DNA for the CDR3: TGCGCCAGCAGTAATAGCGTCTACAATGAGCAGTTCTTC. Its translation: CASSNSVYNEQFF.

V is TRBV6-4 and J is TRBJ2-2, with 10 positions matching TRBD1. CDR1 and CDR2 (germline): MRHNA, SNTAGT. CDR3 length: 14 residues. J gave up 3 bases and V 10 bases, and 5 bases lay outside the gene matches. The CDR3 DNA reads TGTGCCACCTCCGGGACAGGGGACACCGGGGAGCTGTTTTTT. As protein: CATSGTGDTGELFF.

In the case of this clone: Relative to the germline gene, one junction end is altered; a read error may explain this. This chain uses TRBV7-7 with TRBJ2-1; a weak D match, TRBD1 (6 bases). The germline V gene has CDR1 SSHAT and CDR2 FNYEAQ (reference sequence). The CDR3 contains 15 residues. CDR3 sequence: CASSLDDSRGNEQFF. CDR3 DNA: TGTGCTAGCAGCTTAGATGACTCCAGGGGCAATGAGCAGTTCTTC.

The chain is built from TRBV30 and TRBJ1-4; tentatively, D is TRBD1 (6 bases). The CDR3 extends over 14 amino acids. Deletions cut 1 base from V and 8 bases from J, with 14 bases between. Germline CDR1 GTSNPN, CDR2 SVGIG (reference sequence). CDR3 protein: CAWSATGKGEKLFF. The CDR3, as DNA: TGTGCCTGGAGTGCCACAGGGAAGGGGGAAAAACTGTTTTTT.

The V call is TRBV18, the J call TRBJ2-3; 13 positions agree with TRBD2. This CDR3 contains 15 residues. Germline CDR1 and CDR2: KGHSH and LQKENI. V was pared by 4 bases and J by 5 bases, with 3 bases of the junction left unmatched. The CDR3 coding sequence is TGTGCCAGCTCACAGACTAGCGGGGGGATAGATACGCAGTATTTT. Encoded protein: CASSQTSGGIDTQYF.